This T cell receptor beta chain was captured in a study of cytomegalovirus exposure and HLA in healthy donors (dated by TCRdb to about 2017). As for the study more broadly: An earlier analysis of roughly 610 of the donors reported under 300 Gb of sequence data and 117 million unique TCR beta sequences obtained from 180 million or so T cells. Approximately 300 gigabases of sequencing data and about 92 million unique TCR sequences made up an early release that covered several hundred HLA-typed donors. Of the roughly 430 genotyped donors, about 80% fell in the genetic ancestry cluster associated with self-reported Caucasian donors. The study was designed to test whether signatures of past pathogen exposure could be identified by cataloging public T cell receptors. The T cell repertoires of 550 to 850 subjects were profiled by immunosequencing and related to cytomegalovirus serostatus. In addition to the first cohort of 650 to 750 subjects, a separate validation cohort of 120 different subjects was used. The study combined high-throughput TCR immunosequencing, statistical association of individual TCRs with disease status, and machine learning to predict cytomegalovirus infection status. To study patterns of TCR occurrence, a later analysis re-analyzed previously published TCR beta repertoires from several hundred donors and added high-resolution HLA genotyping. Rather than drawing on any new phenotypic data, the later analysis identified candidate immune exposures from TCR beta sequences and the way those sequences occurred across donors. An earlier analysis of approximately 630 of the donors applied high-throughput TCR beta sequencing to assess whether each TCR beta V gene segment acted as functional or pseudogenic. Donor age, sex, ethnicity and CMV serostatus were collected together with the repertoire data. Genome-wide SNP genotypes for about three fifths of the roughly 670 donors were used in a later genetic analysis, which treated that subset as a discovery cohort. All discovery cohort repertoires had been generated on a single sequencing platform. HLA typing covered class I and class II loci at four-digit resolution. Typing coverage differed by locus: A, B, C, DRB1 and DQB1 were typed in roughly 620-630 donors, DQA1 in roughly 500, DPA1 in approximately 610, and DPB1 in about 450. Four to six DR-DQ haplotypes were handled as single units for association and clustering, since linkage in the cohort was strong. On average, roughly 200,000 unique TCR beta nucleotide sequences were sequenced per donor among a few hundred genotyped donors of the cohort, with roughly a sixth of those sequences being non-productive.

The CDR3 starts with the cysteine, ends with the phenylalanine, and has 15 residues. Only CDR3 DNA remains: 45 bases, in frame from the first base. CDR1 and CDR2 (LNHNV, YYDKDF) derive from the germline V gene (reference sequence). V lost 7 bases and J lost 7 bases, and the count of bases not matched to a germline gene is 11. In total, approximately 690 healthy bone marrow donors made up the cohort. All cohort members were sampled while nominally healthy, although unrecorded immune exposures were likely present. The donor tested CMV seronegative and was one of the 352 seronegative cohort members. A peripheral blood sample was collected from each donor, and TCR beta sequencing was performed on peripheral blood mononuclear cells. Genomic DNA was extracted from the blood cell samples with the Qiagen DNeasy Blood Extraction Kit. Library prep was done by the immunoSEQ multiplex PCR assay. For the multiplex PCR, a mixture combining 60 forward primers for TCR Vbeta segments and 13 reverse primers for TCR Jbeta segments was used. The CDR3 region of rearranged TCR beta genes was amplified from genomic DNA by a multiplex PCR assay. On the Illumina HiSeq System, the amplified TCR beta libraries were sequenced as 87-base-pair reads. Regarding the original processing steps: Across the 640 or so repertoires, a later analysis counted about 81 million unique TCR beta chains, 9.5 million to 12 million of which were shared by at least two donors. To remove PCR and sequencing errors, raw reads were error-corrected and collapsed into unique sequences using a nearest-neighbor algorithm that merged closely related sequences. Alignment of CDR3 sequences to IMGT reference sequences was used to assign V, D and J gene segments. For a sequence to be retained, a match of at least six nucleotides to both a V gene segment and a J gene segment was required. A rearrangement counted as productive if the CDR3 had no stop codons and remained in frame with V and J, and every other rearrangement counted as non-productive. Following IMGT convention, CDR3 was defined as the stretch from the second conserved V-encoded cysteine to the conserved J-encoded phenylalanine. Sequences without an unambiguous match to a single V gene segment were excluded from the earlier analysis of 500 to 700 of the donors. In an earlier analysis of several hundred of the donors, V segments were called functional above 56.7% productive rearrangements and were called segregating when the between-donor standard deviation exceeded 5%. A statistical classification framework was built for diagnosing cytomegalovirus status from the catalog of TCR beta chain sequences. In a later analysis, TCR nucleotide sequences were compared against IMGT/GENE-DB human TR gene sequences so that V and J genes could be assigned. Using the TCRdist pipeline, a later analysis assigned CDR3 sequences along with most-parsimonious VDJ recombination scenarios. In a later analysis, each TCR beta chain was defined by its CDR3 amino acid sequence together with its V-gene family, and reads lacking a unique V-gene family were excluded. In a later analysis, 450 to 600 highly shared, low-generation-probability nucleotide sequences were removed to address suspected cross-contamination and a sequencing artifact. For each public chain, a later analysis derived a clonal expansion index from normalized ranks of inferred template counts within each repertoire. A later analysis computed generation probabilities with a VDJ recombination model fitted to out-of-frame rearrangements, and checked the results against IGoR. In a later analysis, hypergeometric tests were used to score TCR-TCR, TCR-HLA and TCR-CMV co-occurrence, with a repertoire-size bias correction applied to TCR pairs. False discovery rates were estimated in a later analysis by permuting HLA or CMV assignments 20 times. In a later analysis, co-occurring TCRs were grouped using DBSCAN, with TCRdist sequence similarity added in when clustering inside HLA-allele-positive subsets. Co-occurrence clustering excluded repertoires with fewer than 30,000 or more than 120,000 public chains, plus five with anomalous nucleotide sharing. TCRdb mirrors the immuneACCESS table, restricted to in-frame sequences. Some clones are absent from its copies; in checked studies, under half trace to an unresolved V gene, and the reason for the others is unknown. That table is the source of V, J and clone size, and D and trimming were worked out from the DNA. This sample lists roughly 230,000 clones; around 90% were detected once. 1.7% of the sample comes from the top ten.

Of note for this clone: The specificity of this receptor is unknown. Nothing much larger sits one base from this clone, and base qualities are not available.

What the work shows at the level of the full study, not this receptor alone: Most TCR sequences were seen in very few donors, while some public TCRs were found in many individuals. An association between a missense DCLRE1C variant and V-gene and J-gene trimming of TCR beta chains was found in a later genetic analysis and replicated in an independent cohort. A few of the identified cytomegalovirus-associated TCR beta chains were confirmed in vitro to be specific for cytomegalovirus antigens. The only immune exposure information available for the cohort was CMV serostatus. It was suggested by the authors that the approach could potentially be generalized to other disease states and immunological phenotypes. Strong co-occurrence of HLA alleles, especially DR and DQ, made assigning TCR associations to individual alleles difficult. In a later genetic analysis, fewer N-insertions in productive TCRs were reported among donors in an Asian-associated ancestry cluster than the roughly 700-donor mean. In a later analysis, several top co-occurrence clusters were reported to appear linked to parvovirus B19, influenza, CMV and Epstein-Barr virus. Broadly in line with IMGT annotations, most TCR beta V segments showed up in productive rearrangements about 87% or about 30% of the time in an earlier analysis of 587 of the donors. In a later analysis, the rate of TCR association differed among HLA loci, with DRB1 alleles having the most associated TCRs and HLA-C alleles having the fewest. Linkage disequilibrium might explain the correlated functional status among segregating V segments, but an unknown experimental factor could not be excluded. A further reported finding was that TCR beta sequences accurately predicted the HLA-A and HLA-B alleles for most subjects in the first cohort. Because the 87-base-pair reads could not distinguish some IMGT-functional V segments, including TRBV6-2 and TRBV6-3, those segments were excluded. Cytomegalovirus status was reported to be diagnosed by the classifier with high specificity and sensitivity in both the original and validation cohorts. HLA typing was unavailable for some donors at each locus, so association tests used only the typed subset. Specific HLA alleles were associated with 15,000 to 20,000 TCR beta sequences at a false discovery rate of 0.05 in a later analysis. Most CMV-associated TCR beta chains appeared to be HLA-restricted in a later analysis, and the HLA associations seemed to be driven largely by CMV exposure. The sequencing pipeline was judged likely to have produced a cluster of highly shared sequence variants as a technical artifact. Compared with equally common non-associated chains, HLA-associated TCR beta chains in a later analysis were more clonally expanded and had lower generation probabilities. Only TCR beta chains were sequenced in this cohort, and the absence of alpha or paired-chain data limited detectable features. The study listed approximately 160 TCR beta chains as associated with cytomegalovirus. The earlier analysis of a few hundred of the donors excluded fewer than 20 rarely observed V segments, including chromosome 9 orphons, because counts were too low. The presence/absence analyses assumed that sequencing depth was roughly uniform across donors, and that assumption may not be true.

The rearrangement joined TRBV15 to TRBJ1-2; 11 middle bases align to TRBD1. The receptor was derived from a girl aged 2 to 10 in good health and CMV-seronegative. Sequencing was done on a sample of PBMCs. The DNA sequence is given as TGTGCCACCACCGCGCACCCGGGGACAGGGGGTGGCTACACCTTC. Translated, it gives CATTAHPGTGGGYTF.